Reported below is one TCR beta chain. Its target is unknown. TCRdb reprocessed the 5' RACE reads, keeping one entry per CDR3 protein, no DNA. The sample totals 450,000 to 600,000 distinct CDR3 sequences; its top ten clones hold approximately 3.6%. This entry comes from a study of T cells expressing NK-cell markers. Whole-study context: Within the sequenced cohort of eight donors, seven exhibited HCMV seropositivity and one was seronegative.

Study-level points and caveats: Similarly, these clonotypes led the CD3+CD56-NKG2C+ fraction as well in several donors.

Germline CDR1 SGHRS, CDR2 YFSETQ. The CDR3 contains 15 residues. The chain combines TRBV5-1 with TRBJ2-3; TCRdb's D gene call, TRBD2, goes unchecked for lack of DNA. The sequenced sample was blood T cells: a sorted CD56 or NKG2C T cell subset, CD4+ or CD8+ T cells, or bulk PBMC T cells (not recorded which). The sequence derives from a man aged 18 to 29 in good health. The CDR3 here is CASSLVLAKGDTQYF.